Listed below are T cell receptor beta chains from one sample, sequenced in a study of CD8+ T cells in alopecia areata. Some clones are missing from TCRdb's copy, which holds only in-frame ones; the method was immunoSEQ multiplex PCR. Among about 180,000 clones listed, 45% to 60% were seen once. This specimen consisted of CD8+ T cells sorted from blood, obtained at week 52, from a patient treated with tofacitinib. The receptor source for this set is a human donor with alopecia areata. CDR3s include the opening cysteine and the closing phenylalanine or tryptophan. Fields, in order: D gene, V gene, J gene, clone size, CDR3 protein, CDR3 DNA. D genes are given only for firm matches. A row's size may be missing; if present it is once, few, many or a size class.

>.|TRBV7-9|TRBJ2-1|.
CASSARTAVSSYNEQFF
TGTGCCAGCAGCGCCCGGACAGCCGTTAGCTCCTACAATGAGCAGTTCTTC
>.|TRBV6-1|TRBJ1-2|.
CAVRTEGRYGYTF
TGTGCCGTCCGGACTGAGGGTAGATATGGCTACACCTTC
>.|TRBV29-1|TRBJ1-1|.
CSVGVLEAFF
TGCAGCGTTGGAGTCTTAGAAGCTTTCTTT
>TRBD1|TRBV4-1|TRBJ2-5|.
CASSGRGTGRQETQYF
TGCGCCAGCAGCGGACGCGGGACAGGGAGACAAGAGACCCAGTACTTC
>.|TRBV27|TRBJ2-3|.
CASGGRPDTQYF
TGTGCCAGCGGGGGCCGCCCAGATACGCAGTATTTT
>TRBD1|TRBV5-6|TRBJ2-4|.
CASSLAWTGAKNIQYF
TGTGCCAGCAGCTTGGCATGGACAGGGGCCAAAAACATTCAGTACTTC
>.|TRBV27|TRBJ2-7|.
CASSPSTPGTAPYEQYF
TGTGCCAGCAGTCCCTCGACCCCCGGGACGGCACCCTACGAGCAGTACTTC
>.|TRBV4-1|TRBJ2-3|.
CASSPDSPRVQYF
TGCGCCAGCAGCCCGGACTCCCCCAGGGTGCAGTATTTT
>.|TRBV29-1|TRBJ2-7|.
CSVLAGYEQYF
TGCAGCGTTCTCGCCGGGTACGAGCAGTACTTC
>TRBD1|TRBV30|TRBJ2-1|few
CARDRGIGEQFF
TGTGCCCGGGACAGGGGGATTGGTGAGCAGTTCTTC
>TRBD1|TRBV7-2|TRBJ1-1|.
CASSFSGQGLGEAFF
TGTGCCAGCAGCTTTTCGGGACAGGGGTTGGGTGAAGCTTTCTTT
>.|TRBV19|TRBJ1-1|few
CASSIIPNTEAFF
TGTGCCAGTAGTATTATCCCTAACACTGAAGCTTTCTTT
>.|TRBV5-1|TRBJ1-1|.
CASSWIGAEAFF
TGCGCCAGCAGCTGGATTGGGGCTGAAGCTTTCTTT
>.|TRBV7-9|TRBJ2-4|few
CASSLHQGLQNIQYF
TGTGCCAGCAGCTTACATCAAGGGCTCCAAAACATTCAGTACTTC
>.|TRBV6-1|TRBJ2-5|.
CASSEAEETQYF
TGTGCCAGCAGTGAAGCGGAGGAGACCCAGTACTTC
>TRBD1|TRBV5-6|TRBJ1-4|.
CASSPGQLNEKLFF
TGTGCCAGCAGCCCGGGACAGCTTAATGAAAAACTGTTTTTT
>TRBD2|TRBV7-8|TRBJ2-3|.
CASRSIRGGPGTQYF
TGTGCCAGCAGGTCTATACGGGGGGGCCCGGGTACGCAGTATTTT
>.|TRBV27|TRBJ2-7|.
CASSIRGPYEQYF
TGTGCCAGCAGTATCAGGGGCCCGTACGAGCAGTACTTC
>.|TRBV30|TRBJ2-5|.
CAWFPTQSVTQYF
TGTGCCTGGTTCCCTACACAGAGTGTGACCCAGTACTTC
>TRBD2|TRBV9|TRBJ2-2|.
CASSSGLAGVTGELFF
TGTGCCAGCAGCTCGGGACTAGCGGGGGTCACCGGGGAGCTGTTTTTT
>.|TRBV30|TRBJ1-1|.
CAWSMVSNTEAFF
TGTGCCTGGAGTATGGTTTCGAACACTGAAGCTTTCTTT
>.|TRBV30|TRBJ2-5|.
CAWSGPRYMETQYF
TGTGCCTGGAGCGGTCCCCGGTATATGGAGACCCAGTACTTC
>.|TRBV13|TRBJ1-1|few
CASSPVRNTEAFF
TGTGCCAGCAGCCCAGTACGGAACACTGAAGCTTTCTTT
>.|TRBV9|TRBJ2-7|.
CASSVGGTAYEQYF
TGTGCCAGCAGCGTAGGAGGCACCGCCTACGAGCAGTACTTC
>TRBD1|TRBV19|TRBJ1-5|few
CASSIRDRNQPQHF
TGTGCCAGTAGTATCCGGGACAGGAATCAGCCCCAGCATTTT
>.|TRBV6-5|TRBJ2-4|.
CASSQGIKRVYF
TGTGCCAGCAGTCAAGGTATTAAACGGGTTTACTTC
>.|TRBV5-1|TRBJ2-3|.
CASSAGLPRTDTQYF
TGCGCCAGCAGCGCGGGACTCCCTCGCACAGATACGCAGTATTTT
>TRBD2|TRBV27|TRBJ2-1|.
CASTLSGGYNEQFF
TGTGCCAGCACCCTATCGGGGGGATACAATGAGCAGTTCTTC
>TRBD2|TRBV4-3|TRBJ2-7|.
CASSQDRSGGPFHEQYF
TGCGCCAGCAGCCAAGATAGGTCGGGGGGGCCTTTTCACGAGCAGTACTTC
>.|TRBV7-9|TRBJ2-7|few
CASSYSGEQYF
TGTGCCAGCAGTTACAGCGGTGAGCAGTACTTC
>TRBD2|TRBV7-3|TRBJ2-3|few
CASSSMGSGAYTDTQYF
TGTGCCAGCAGCTCTATGGGTAGCGGGGCCTACACAGATACGCAGTATTTT
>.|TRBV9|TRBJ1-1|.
CASSVAAPNTEAFF
TGTGCCAGCAGCGTAGCCGCCCCGAACACTGAAGCTTTCTTT
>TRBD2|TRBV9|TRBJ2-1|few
CASSASSSGGAGEQFF
TGTGCCAGCAGCGCCTCTTCTAGCGGGGGGGCAGGTGAGCAGTTCTTC
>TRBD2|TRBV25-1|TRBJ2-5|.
CASSEGTTPQETQYF
TGTGCCAGCAGTGAAGGGACTACTCCCCAAGAGACCCAGTACTTC
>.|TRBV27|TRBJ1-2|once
CASSPDSSGYTF
TGTGCCAGCAGTCCAGACTCGAGTGGCTACACCTTC
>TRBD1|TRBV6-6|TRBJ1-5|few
CASSYTGDNQPQHF
TGTGCCAGCAGTTACACAGGGGACAATCAGCCCCAGCATTTT
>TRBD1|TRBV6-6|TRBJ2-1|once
CASSRSGGAGDEQFF
TGTGCCAGCAGTAGGTCAGGGGGCGCAGGTGATGAGCAGTTCTTC
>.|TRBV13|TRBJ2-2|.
CASSPRLTGELFF
TGTGCCAGCAGCCCCAGACTCACCGGGGAGCTGTTTTTT
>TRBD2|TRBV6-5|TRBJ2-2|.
CASSPGGPSTGELFF
TGTGCCAGCAGTCCGGGGGGGCCGAGCACCGGGGAGCTGTTTTTT
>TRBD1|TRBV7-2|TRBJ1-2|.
CASSRDRNYGYTF
TGTGCCAGCAGCCGGGACAGGAACTATGGCTACACCTTC